Below are 26 T cell receptor beta chains sequenced from a single sample in a study of cytomegalovirus exposure and HLA in healthy donors. The study ran its PCR with 60 Vbeta and 13 Jbeta primers. Method: immunoSEQ multiplex PCR; TCRdb's copy keeps in-frame clones and lacks some. Of some 180,000 clones in the sample, around 84% were seen once. Sample: PBMCs. The receptor source for this set is a man aged 40-49 years in good health and CMV-seropositive.

V gene TRBV18 combines with J gene TRBJ2-7, with a possible D match to TRBD1 (5 bases). Trimming shortened V by 7 bases and J by 0 bases, and 13 bases separated the two germline ends. CDR3 size: 14 residues. From germline, CDR1 is KGHSH and CDR2 LQKENI. The CDR3 sequence: CASYKTEPSYEQYF. DNA for the CDR3: TGTGCCAGCTACAAGACAGAACCCTCCTACGAGCAGTACTTC.

The sample holds a few counts of this clone. The chain uses TRBV28 and TRBJ2-3; no definite D call. Trimming took off 2 bases at V and 1 base at J, with 10 bases between the two ends. The V gene's germline CDR1 is MDHEN and CDR2 SYDVKM. The CDR3 spans 15 residues. CDR3 sequence (DNA): TGTGCCAGCAGTTTAATTTCCCGGGGCACAGATACGCAGTATTTT. Protein product: CASSLISRGTDTQYF.

Remarks on this clone: The junction and the germline gene differ at one end; a read error may be behind it. The chain combines TRBV5-1 with TRBJ1-6; 9 positions agree with TRBD1. Germline values: CDR1 SGHRS, CDR2 YFSETQ. This CDR3 contains 15 residues. The CDR3 DNA sequence: TGTGCCAGCAGCTTGGGACAGGGTTTAGGTTCACCCCTCCACTTT. Protein: CASSLGQGLGSPLHF.

This clone was counted only a few times. This chain joins TRBV7-9 and TRBJ2-5, with 10 bases lining up with TRBD2. CDR1 is SEHNR and CDR2 is FQNEAQ in the germline V gene (reference sequence). V shed 4 bases, J shed 8 bases, and the junction held 4 bases outside the gene matches. The CDR3 covers 13 residues. The CDR3 DNA follows: TGTGCCAGCAGCTCGGGACTAGCGATCACCCAGTACTTC. It yields the protein CASSSGLAITQYF.

The chain is built from TRBV29-1 and TRBJ2-7; TRBD2 might be the D (5 bases). V was pared by 4 bases and J by 3 bases, with 7 bases between. CDR1 is SQVTM and CDR2 is ANQGSEA in the germline V gene. The CDR3 sequence is 11 residues long. CDR3 in DNA: TGCAGCGTTGGGACTTACTACGAGCAGTACTTC. Its protein product is CSVGTYYEQYF.

The chain is built from TRBV6-1 and TRBJ2-2, with 11 bases that match TRBD1. Trimming took 7 bases from V and 11 from J; bases not matched to a gene: 9. The CDR3 sequence is 14 residues long. Germline values: CDR1 MNHNS, CDR2 SASEGT. CDR3 nucleotides: TGTGCCAGCATCGGACAGGGGGCCCGTAGAGAGCTGTTTTTT. It is translated as CASIGQGARRELFF.

The J gene is TRBJ2-3, the V gene TRBV5-6; 12 bases agree with TRBD2. V shed 4 bases, J shed 4 bases, and the junction held 7 bases outside the gene matches. The germline CDR1 and CDR2 sequences are SGHDT and YYEEEE. The CDR3 runs 16 residues. CDR3 residues: CASSPRLAGAADTQYF. In DNA form, the CDR3 reads TGTGCCAGCAGCCCTCGACTAGCGGGAGCGGCAGATACGCAGTATTTT.

The CDR3 nucleotides are TGTGCCAGCAGCTCTAGGGGGAGGGGCAGCAATCAGCCCCAGCATTTT. Its translation: CASSSRGRGSNQPQHF. V gene TRBV7-8 combines with J gene TRBJ1-5; possibly TRBD1 for D (6 bases). The ends were cut back, 4 bases at V and 1 base at J, with 14 bases in the middle. This CDR3 region has 16 residues. Germline V gene sequence: CDR1 SGHVS, CDR2 FQNEAQ.

This chain links TRBV13 with TRBJ1-6; 9 bases align to TRBD1. CDR1 is PRHDT and CDR2 is FYEKMQ in the germline V gene (reference sequence). The CDR3 is 15 amino acids. J gave up 7 bases and V 5 bases, and 6 bases lay outside the gene matches. CDR3 sequence: CASSIRDRENSPLHF. The CDR3 nucleotides read TGTGCCAGCAGCATCCGGGACAGGGAAAATTCACCCCTCCACTTT.

The chain has TRBV11-2 and TRBJ1-1; the match to TRBD1 covers 7 bases. Germline V lookup: CDR1 SGHAT, CDR2 FQNNGV. The CDR3 is 16 amino acids. The J segment lost 1 base and the V segment lost 1 base, leaving 6 bases of the junction unmatched. CDR3 DNA sequence: TGTGCCAGCAGCTTAGCCGCGACAGGGCGGAACACTGAAGCTTTCTTT. Amino acid sequence: CASSLAATGRNTEAFF.

The chain carries TRBV28 and TRBJ2-7; 8 nucleotides match TRBD1. This CDR3 contains 13 residues. V dropped 6 bases and J dropped 2; count of bases not matched to a gene: 3. Per germline, CDR1 MDHEN and CDR2 SYDVKM. The CDR3 reads CASSDRGTYEQYF. CDR3 sequence (DNA): TGTGCCAGCAGCGACAGGGGCACCTACGAGCAGTACTTC.

V is TRBV6-5 and J is TRBJ1-1; possibly TRBD1 for D (5 bases). The CDR3 contains 13 residues. V was cut by 10 bases and J by 1 base, with 13 bases left in between. CDR1 MNHEY and CDR2 SVGAGI come from the germline V gene. In DNA form, the CDR3 reads TGTGCCATCAGCCTCGGACAGAACACTGAAGCTTTCTTT. It translates to CAISLGQNTEAFF.

A single count supports this clone. The rearrangement joins TRBV5-8 to TRBJ2-3, with TRBD1 identical over 7 bases. This CDR3 contains 15 residues. Germline assignment: CDR1 SGHTS and CDR2 YDEGEE. The trim removed 3 bases at V and 0 bases at J, leaving 4 bases unmatched. This CDR3 is CASSSDRVSTDTQYF. In DNA, the CDR3 is TGTGCCAGCAGCTCTGACAGGGTCAGCACAGATACGCAGTATTTT.

V is TRBV5-1 and J is TRBJ2-2; D is possibly TRBD1 (6 bases). V gave up 0 bases and J gave up 4 bases, with 10 bases separating them. This CDR3 has 15 amino acids. Germline loops: CDR1 SGHRS, CDR2 YFSETQ. CDR3 region: CASSLVQGGTGELFF. The CDR3 nucleotides are TGCGCCAGCAGCTTGGTACAGGGTGGCACCGGGGAGCTGTTTTTT.

The gene calls are TRBV18 and TRBJ2-6; 8 bases match TRBD1. This CDR3 region has 17 residues. The trim removed 0 bases at V and 4 bases at J, leaving 5 bases unmatched. CDR1 is KGHSH, CDR2 LQKENI, per germline. The CDR3 here is CASSPPGQVTGANVLTF. The DNA for the CDR3 is TGTGCCAGCTCACCACCGGGACAGGTCACCGGGGCCAACGTCCTGACTTTC. Filled out from reference TRBV18 and TRBJ2-6, the complete variable domain reads NAGVMQNPRHLVRRRGQEARLRCSPMKGHSHVYWYRQLPEEGLKFMVYLQKENIIDESGMPKERFSAEFPKEGPSILRIQQVVRGDSAAYFCASSPPGQVTGANVLTFGAGSRLTVL.

This clone was seen a single time. The chain carries TRBV10-3 and TRBJ2-5; 14 bases line up with TRBD2. Germline values: CDR1 ENHRY, CDR2 SYGVKD. This CDR3 comprises 18 residues. The ends lost 5 bases at V and 1 base at J; junction bases unmatched: 9. The CDR3, as DNA: TGTGCCATCAGTTCGACTAGCGGGAGGGCCGCGGTCCAAGAGACCCAGTACTTC. Residues: CAISSTSGRAAVQETQYF.

This clone was picked up a small number of times. V and J are TRBV13 and TRBJ2-7; 8 bases match TRBD2. The CDR3 is 14 residues long. The V gene's germline CDR1 is PRHDT and CDR2 FYEKMQ (reference sequence). V shed 4 bases, J shed 0 bases, and the junction held 2 bases outside the gene matches. The CDR3 sequence is CASSSGTSSYEQYF. The CDR3 DNA follows: TGTGCCAGCAGCTCCGGGACTAGCTCCTACGAGCAGTACTTC.

The rearrangement joins TRBV4-1 to TRBJ2-3; D might be TRBD2 (6 bases). V was clipped by 4 bases and J by 2 bases, with 13 bases between them. This CDR3 region has 15 residues. Germline loops: CDR1 MGHRA, CDR2 YSYEKL. The CDR3 sequence is CASSPRAGHTDTQYF. The CDR3 coding sequence is TGCGCCAGCAGCCCGAGAGCGGGTCACACAGATACGCAGTATTTT.

The rearrangement uses TRBV5-4 and TRBJ2-5, with TRBD2 matching 14 bases. This CDR3 has 17 residues. The germline CDR1 and CDR2 sequences are SGHNT and YYREEE (reference sequence). Germline trimming cut 3 bases from V and 5 bases from J; bases unmatched to any gene: 9. This chain's CDR3 is CASSWGLAGAPGETQYF. CDR3 nucleotide sequence: TGTGCCAGCAGCTGGGGACTAGCGGGGGCGCCGGGGGAGACCCAGTACTTC.

This clone has more than one count but fewer than ten. This chain connects TRBV2 to TRBJ2-7; 9 bases align to TRBD1. The CDR3 contains 14 residues. Germline assignment: CDR1 SNHLY and CDR2 FYNNEI. J lost 7 bases, V lost 6 bases, and 10 bases had no gene match. CDR3 region: CASRGDRDQGEQYF. CDR3 bases: TGTGCCAGCAGGGGGGACAGGGACCAGGGAGAGCAGTACTTC. The full variable domain, completed using reference TRBV2 and TRBJ2-7, is EPEVTQTPSHQVTQMGQEVILRCVPISNHLYFYWYRQILGQKVEFLVSFYNNEISEKSEIFDDQFSVERPDGSNFTLKIRSTKLEDSAMYFCASRGDRDQGEQYFGPGTRLTVT.

As concerns this clone: A much bigger clone sits one base away, suggesting this may be a read error. The chain is built from TRBV27 and TRBJ2-1, with TRBD1 as a possible D gene (6 bases). V was shortened by 5 bases and J by 7 bases, with 12 bases between the two germline ends. Looked up from germline, CDR1 is MNHEY and CDR2 is SMNVEV (reference sequence). The CDR3 covers 13 residues. The CDR3 spells CASSPRQANEQFF. For the CDR3, the DNA is TGTGCCAGCAGTCCCCGACAGGCTAATGAGCAGTTCTTC.

This clone was detected only a few times. The rearrangement uses TRBV5-4 and TRBJ1-4; a possible D gene is TRBD1 (5 bases). This CDR3 spans 15 amino acids. V gave up 4 bases and J gave up 4 bases, with 14 bases separating them. CDR1 is SGHNT, CDR2 YYREEE, per germline (reference sequence). The CDR3 bases are TGTGCCAGCAGCGCCCTCGGGCAGGGTAATGAAAAACTGTTTTTT. Its translation: CASSALGQGNEKLFF.

J is TRBJ1-3 and V is TRBV19; D is possibly TRBD1 (5 bases). V lost 4 bases and J lost 4, with 11 bases in between. The germline V gene encodes CDR1 LNHDA and CDR2 SQIVND (reference sequence). There are 14 residues in the CDR3. The CDR3 region is CASSTTRTGNTIYF. The DNA for the CDR3 is TGTGCCAGTAGTACCACCCGGACAGGAAACACCATATATTTT.

J is TRBJ2-1 and V is TRBV13; maybe TRBD1 (6 bases). The CDR3 loop spans 15 amino acids. Per the germline V gene, CDR1 is PRHDT and CDR2 is FYEKMQ (reference sequence). Trimming left V 5 bases short and J 3 bases short, with 14 bases between. CDR3 residues: CASSHTGSSYNEQFF. The DNA for the CDR3 is TGTGCCAGCAGCCACACAGGGTCGAGCTACAATGAGCAGTTCTTC.

The chain is built from TRBV5-1 and TRBJ2-3; D unresolved. This CDR3 has 12 residues. Trimming took off 7 bases at V and 2 bases at J, with 8 bases between the two ends. Germline CDR1 reads SGHRS; CDR2 reads YFSETQ. The CDR3: CASRDNTDTQYF. The CDR3 nucleotides read TGCGCCAGCCGCGACAACACAGATACGCAGTATTTT.

V and J are TRBV27 and TRBJ2-1; no clear D. Germline assignment: CDR1 MNHEY and CDR2 SMNVEV (reference sequence). The V gene lost 3 bases and the J gene lost 6 bases, with 12 bases spanning the gap. The CDR3 totals 14 residues. The CDR3 sequence: CASSLPGLGNEQFF. The CDR3 DNA sequence: TGTGCCAGCAGTTTGCCAGGTTTAGGCAATGAGCAGTTCTTC.